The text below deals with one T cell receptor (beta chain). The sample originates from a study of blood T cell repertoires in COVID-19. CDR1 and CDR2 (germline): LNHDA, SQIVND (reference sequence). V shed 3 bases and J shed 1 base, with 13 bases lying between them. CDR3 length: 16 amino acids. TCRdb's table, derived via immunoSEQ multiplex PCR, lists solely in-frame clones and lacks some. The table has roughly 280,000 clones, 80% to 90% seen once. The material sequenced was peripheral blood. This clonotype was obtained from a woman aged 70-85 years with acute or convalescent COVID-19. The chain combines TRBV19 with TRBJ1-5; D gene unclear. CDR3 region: CASSIYAGTSNQPQHF. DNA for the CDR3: TGTGCCAGTAGTATTTACGCGGGCACCAGCAATCAGCCCCAGCATTTT.